The 15 T cell receptor beta chains listed next were all sequenced from one sample in a study of shared clonotypes between healthy human individuals. Assay: immunoSEQ multiplex PCR; the TCRdb copy retains only in-frame clones and omits some. The sample carries roughly 2.5 million clones, over 85% recorded once. Sequencing used naive CD4+ T cells sorted from blood. Subset indicated: CD45RA+ positively selected. These receptors were obtained from a young man in good health.

The chain recombines TRBV2 with TRBJ2-1; 8 nucleotides agree with TRBD1. The J segment lost 2 bases and the V segment lost 2 bases, leaving 2 bases of the junction unmatched. CDR3 length equals 15 residues. Germline V gives CDR1 SNHLY, CDR2 FYNNEI. Written as DNA, the CDR3 is TGTGCCAGCAGTGAAAGGGGACAGGCCTACAATGAGCAGTTCTTC. Translated: CASSERGQAYNEQFF.

This chain connects TRBV6-5 to TRBJ1-2, with 8 bases lining up with TRBD1. The CDR3 is made up of 16 amino acids. Germline loops: CDR1 MNHEY, CDR2 SVGAGI. V was clipped by 2 bases and J by 2 bases; unmatched bases: 7. The CDR3 region is CASSYRGTGRNYGYTF. The CDR3 bases are TGTGCCAGCAGTTACAGGGGGACAGGACGGAACTATGGCTACACCTTC.

The gene calls are TRBV29-1 and TRBJ2-1, with TRBD1 as a possible D gene (5 bases). CDR1 SQVTM and CDR2 ANQGSEA come from the germline V gene. V was pared by 3 bases and J by 5 bases, with 11 bases between. This CDR3 spans 13 amino acids. CDR3 nucleotide sequence: TGCAGCGTTGACTTCTACAGGAACAATGAGCAGTTCTTC. This translates into CSVDFYRNNEQFF.

The chain employs TRBV5-1 and TRBJ2-5, with D possibly TRBD2 on 5 matching bases. The V gene's germline CDR1 is SGHRS and CDR2 YFSETQ. The CDR3 consists of 15 residues. Trimming removed 4 bases from V and 1 base from J, with 14 bases in between. CDR3 sequence reads: CASSRYMGVQETQYF. Here the CDR3 DNA reads TGCGCCAGCAGCCGATATATGGGAGTCCAAGAGACCCAGTACTTC.

This clone was detected once. In nucleotides, the CDR3 is TGTGCCAGCAGCCCTGGGACTAGAAAGTTCTTC. This codes for CASSPGTRKFF. The genes are TRBV28 and TRBJ2-1; 8 bases align to TRBD2. The CDR3 is made up of 11 amino acids. CDR1 and CDR2 from the germline V gene are MDHEN and SYDVKM. Trimming took 6 bases from V and 14 from J; bases not matched to a gene: 6. The whole variable domain, remainder taken from reference TRBV28 and TRBJ2-1, is DVKVTQSSRYLVKRTGEKVFLECVQDMDHENMFWYRQDPGLGLRLIYFSYDVKMKEKGDIPEGYSVSREKKERFSLILESASTNQTSMYLCASSPGTRKFFGPGTRLTVL.

This clone was recorded a few times. This chain joins TRBV27 and TRBJ1-2; D call uncertain. The CDR3 contains 12 residues. From germline, CDR1 is MNHEY and CDR2 SMNVEV (reference sequence). The germline V and J ends were trimmed by 4 bases and 5 bases, with 8 bases remaining between them. In DNA, the CDR3 is TGTGCCAGCAGTTCCGCGGGATATGGCTACACCTTC. This codes for CASSSAGYGYTF.

A remark on this clone: This sample also contains other DNA sequences that code for the same CDR3. The chain employs TRBV15 and TRBJ1-2; tentative D call: TRBD1 (5 bases). The germline CDR1 and CDR2 sequences are LNHNV and YYDKDF (reference sequence). The CDR3 covers 13 residues. V lost 0 bases to trimming and J lost 4 bases, with 6 bases between them. Here the CDR3 DNA reads TGTGCCACCAGCAGAGACAGGGCCTATGGCTACACCTTC. This translates into CATSRDRAYGYTF.

The chain couples TRBV6-1 to TRBJ1-2; D may be TRBD1 (5 bases). Trimming stripped 6 bases from V and 13 bases from J, with 24 bases between. This CDR3 comprises 14 residues. From germline, CDR1 is MNHNS and CDR2 SASEGT. The CDR3 region has the DNA TGTGCCAGCAGGAGCGGCCAGGGTGATAGTAGCTTCACCTTC. Translated, it gives CASRSGQGDSSFTF.

The chain has TRBV28 and TRBJ2-7; D uncertain. Germline V gene sequence: CDR1 MDHEN, CDR2 SYDVKM. This CDR3 comprises 16 residues. V dropped 6 bases and J dropped 2 bases, with 20 bases sitting between them. The CDR3, as DNA: TGTGCCAGCAGCCCCGGTAGCAGCTTAACGGCCTACGAGCAGTACTTC. It encodes CASSPGSSLTAYEQYF.

The V gene is TRBV10-3, the J gene TRBJ2-1; 7 bases are shared with TRBD2. V dropped 4 bases and J dropped 10; count of bases not matched to a gene: 7. This CDR3 comprises 13 residues. The germline V gene has CDR1 ENHRY and CDR2 SYGVKD. The DNA for the CDR3 is TGTGCCATCAGTGTCCCGCGGGAGCGAGAGCAGTTCTTC. Encoded protein: CAISVPREREQFF.

About this clone: Other DNA sequences of this sample code for an identical CDR3. CDR3 nucleotide sequence: TGTGCCTGGAGTCGGCAGGGAGCGTACGAGCAGTACTTC. Translating it yields CAWSRQGAYEQYF. The V and J genes are TRBV30 and TRBJ2-7; the D call may be TRBD1 or TRBD2 (5 bases each). V was shortened by 2 bases and J by 4 bases, with 12 bases between the two germline ends. Germline V gene lookup returns CDR1 GTSNPN and CDR2 SVGIG (reference sequence). This CDR3 is built from 13 residues.

The chain has TRBV10-3 and TRBJ1-1; D ambiguous. This CDR3 has 14 amino acids. Trimming cost V 2 bases and J 1 base, with 8 bases left between them. The germline V gene encodes CDR1 ENHRY and CDR2 SYGVKD. The chain's CDR3 is CAISERDGNTEAFF. CDR3 nucleotides: TGTGCCATCAGTGAGAGGGATGGGAACACTGAAGCTTTCTTT.

The chain couples TRBV11-3 to TRBJ2-3; no clear D gene. The germline V gene has CDR1 SGHNT and CDR2 YENEEA. CDR3 length equals 12 residues. Between the trimmed V and J ends, which lost 5 bases and 3 bases, there was a span of 6 bases. The CDR3 DNA reads TGTGCCAGCAGCAAAGCAACAGATACGCAGTATTTT. Translation: CASSKATDTQYF. The variable domain in full, completed from reference TRBV11-3 and TRBJ2-3, reads EAGVVQSPRYKIIEKKQPVAFWCNPISGHNTLYWYLQNLGQGPELLIRYENEEAVDDSQLPKDRFSAERLKGVDSTLKIQPAELGDSAVYLCASSKATDTQYFGPGTRLTVL.

The chain is built from TRBV9 and TRBJ1-2; D call uncertain. CDR1 SGDLS and CDR2 YYNGEE come from the germline V gene. V lost 4 bases and J 3 bases, leaving 10 bases between the germline ends. This CDR3 spans 13 amino acids. As DNA, the CDR3 is TGTGCCAGCAGCCCACAGACGTACTATGGCTACACCTTC. This codes for CASSPQTYYGYTF.

The chain combines TRBV5-1 with TRBJ2-2, with 10 bases aligning to TRBD1. The CDR3 runs to 14 residues. V gave up 4 bases and J gave up 13 bases; unmatched junction bases: 10. The germline gives CDR1 SGHRS, CDR2 YFSETQ. The CDR3 here is CASSPGQGDSVLFF. The CDR3, as DNA: TGCGCCAGCAGCCCCGGACAGGGGGATAGCGTGCTGTTTTTT.